This T cell receptor beta chain was sequenced for a study of blood T cells in healthy people across ages. Findings and caveats of the study: Naive T cell percentage by flow cytometry tracked strongly with beta diversity.

This clonotype was counted only a few times. Its antigen is undetermined. Primers used in a second PCR of about 6 to 11 cycles were a sample-barcoded 5' primer and a J-beta primer mix. Each CDR3 protein gets one entry after TCRdb re-called the 5' RACE reads with MiXCR. Among 2 million or so distinct CDR3 sequences listed, around 50% were seen once. This sequence originates from a woman in her thirties or forties in good health. Sequencing was done on a sample of blood.

The CDR3 spells CASNPGTSFYNEQFF. CDR3 bases: TGTGCCAGCAACCCCGGGACTAGCTTCTACAATGAGCAGTTCTTC. This chain joins TRBV2 and TRBJ2-1; 9 positions match TRBD2. CDR3 length: 15 amino acids. The V and J ends lost 7 bases and 3 bases, in that order; junction bases with no gene match: 7. Germline CDR1 reads SNHLY; CDR2 reads FYNNEI.